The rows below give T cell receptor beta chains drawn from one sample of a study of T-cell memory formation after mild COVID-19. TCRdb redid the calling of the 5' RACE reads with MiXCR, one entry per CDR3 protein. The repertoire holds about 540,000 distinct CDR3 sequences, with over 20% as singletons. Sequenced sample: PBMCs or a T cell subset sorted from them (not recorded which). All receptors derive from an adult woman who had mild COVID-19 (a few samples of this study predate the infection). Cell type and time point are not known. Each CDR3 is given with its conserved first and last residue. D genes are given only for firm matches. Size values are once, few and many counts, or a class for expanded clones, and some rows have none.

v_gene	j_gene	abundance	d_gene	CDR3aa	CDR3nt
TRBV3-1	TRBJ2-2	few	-	CASTVAGELFF	TGTGCCAGCACCGTGGCCGGGGAGCTGTTTTTT
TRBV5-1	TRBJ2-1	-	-	CASSPPVGVQVDEQFF	TGCGCCAGCAGCCCCCCCGTGGGAGTTCAAGTGGATGAGCAGTTCTTC
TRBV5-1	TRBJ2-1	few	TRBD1	CASSWTGGEQFF	TGCGCCAGCAGCTGGACAGGGGGAGAGCAGTTCTTC
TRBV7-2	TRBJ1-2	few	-	CASSLRQLNGYTF	TGTGCCAGCAGCTTGCGACAGTTGAATGGCTACACCTTC
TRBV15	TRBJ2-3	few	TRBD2	CATSRAGTSGYTQYF	TGTGCCACCAGCAGAGCAGGGACTAGCGGTTATACGCAGTATTTT
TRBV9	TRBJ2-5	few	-	CASSVVGTAETQYF	TGTGCCAGCAGCGTAGTAGGGACTGCCGAGACCCAGTACTTC
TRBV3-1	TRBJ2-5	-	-	CASSQAILKETQYF	TGTGCCAGCAGCCAAGCCATTTTAAAAGAGACCCAGTACTTC
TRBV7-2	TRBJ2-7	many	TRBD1	CASSLVHTGGYEQYF	TGTGCCAGCAGCTTAGTACACACAGGGGGCTACGAGCAGTACTTC
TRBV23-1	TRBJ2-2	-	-	CASSQNEGMNTTGELFF	TGCGCCAGCAGTCAAAACGAGGGAATGAATACCACCGGGGAGCTGTTTTTT
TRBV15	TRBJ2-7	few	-	CATSREPYEQYF	TGTGCCACCAGCAGAGAGCCCTACGAGCAGTACTTC
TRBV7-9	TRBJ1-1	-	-	CASSLVQGGAEAFF	TGTGCCAGCAGCTTAGTGCAGGGAGGGGCTGAAGCTTTCTTT
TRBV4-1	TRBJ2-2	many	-	CASSQEAGELFF	TGCGCCAGCAGCCAAGAAGCCGGGGAGCTGTTTTTT
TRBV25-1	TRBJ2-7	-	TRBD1	CASRAKTGGEYEQYF	TGTGCCAGCAGGGCCAAGACAGGGGGGGAATACGAGCAGTACTTC
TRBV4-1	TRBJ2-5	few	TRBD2	CASSLTSGGPVETQYF	TGCGCCAGCAGCCTGACTAGCGGGGGGCCGGTTGAGACCCAGTACTTC
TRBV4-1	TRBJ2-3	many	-	CASSLQRDTTDTQYF	TGCGCCAGCAGCCTCCAGCGGGACACCACAGATACGCAGTATTTT
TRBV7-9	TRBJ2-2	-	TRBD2	CASSSTSENTGELFF	TGTGCCAGCAGCTCGACTAGCGAAAACACCGGGGAGCTGTTTTTT
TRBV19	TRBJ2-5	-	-	CASSILGPGETQYF	TGTGCCAGTAGTATCTTAGGGCCCGGAGAGACCCAGTACTTC
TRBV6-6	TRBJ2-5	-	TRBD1	CASSYPFPGQGPLSTQYF	TGTGCCAGCAGTTATCCCTTCCCCGGACAGGGGCCGCTTTCGACCCAGTACTTC
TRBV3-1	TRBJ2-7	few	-	CASSRAKGGIYEQYF	TGTGCCAGCAGCCGGGCTAAAGGGGGAATCTACGAGCAGTACTTC
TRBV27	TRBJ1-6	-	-	CASSFRWGAFNSPLHF	TGTGCCAGCAGTTTTCGTTGGGGGGCGTTTAATTCACCCCTCCACTTT
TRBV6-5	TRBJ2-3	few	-	CAYTDTQYF	TGTGCCTACACAGATACGCAGTATTTT
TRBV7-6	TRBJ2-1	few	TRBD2	CASSSTSGATFNEQFF	TGTGCCAGCAGCTCCACTAGCGGGGCGACTTTCAATGAGCAGTTCTTC
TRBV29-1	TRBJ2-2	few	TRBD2	CSVAGVANTGELFF	TGCAGCGTGGCGGGGGTTGCCAATACCGGGGAGCTGTTTTTT
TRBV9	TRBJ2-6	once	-	CASSADLGGGGANVLTF	TGTGCCAGCAGCGCAGACCTCGGGGGTGGTGGGGCCAACGTCCTGACTTTC
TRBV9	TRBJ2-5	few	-	CASSEAPYQDRTQYF	TGTGCCAGCAGCGAGGCGCCCTACCAAGATAGGACCCAGTACTTC
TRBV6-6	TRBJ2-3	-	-	CASSYSLEVRGPHSTDTQYF	TGTGCCAGCAGTTACTCGTTGGAAGTCCGGGGGCCTCATAGCACAGATACGCAGTATTTT
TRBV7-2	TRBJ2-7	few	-	CASSSRMGEQYF	TGTGCCAGCAGCTCTAGGATGGGCGAGCAGTACTTC
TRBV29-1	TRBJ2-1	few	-	CSVEGRGPSYNEQFF	TGCAGCGTTGAAGGCCGCGGTCCCTCCTACAATGAGCAGTTCTTC
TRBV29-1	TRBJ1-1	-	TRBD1	CSVARQGANTEAFF	TGCAGCGTGGCACGACAGGGGGCGAACACTGAAGCTTTCTTT
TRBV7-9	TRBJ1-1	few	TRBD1	CASSFPGTGRGTEAFF	TGTGCCAGCAGCTTCCCCGGGACAGGGAGAGGCACTGAAGCTTTCTTT
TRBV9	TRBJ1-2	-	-	CASGTGSYGYTF	TGTGCCAGCGGAACGGGCTCCTATGGCTACACCTTC
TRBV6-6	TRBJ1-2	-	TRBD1	CASSAFMGQGDVGYTF	TGTGCCAGCAGTGCCTTTATGGGACAGGGCGATGTGGGCTACACCTTC
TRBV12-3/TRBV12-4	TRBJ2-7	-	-	CASSFRVSYEQYF	TGTGCCAGCAGTTTCAGAGTCTCCTACGAGCAGTACTTC
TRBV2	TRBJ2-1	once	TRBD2	CASINRLADYNEQFF	TGTGCCAGCATCAATCGGCTAGCGGACTACAATGAGCAGTTCTTC
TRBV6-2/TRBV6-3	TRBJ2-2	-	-	CASSYGGLTGELFF	TGTGCCAGCAGTTACGGGGGGCTCACCGGGGAGCTGTTTTTT
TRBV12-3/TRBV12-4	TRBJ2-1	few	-	CASSLSGGPNEQFF	TGTGCCAGCAGTTTAAGTGGGGGGCCAAATGAGCAGTTCTTC
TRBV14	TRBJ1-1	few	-	CASSQVWKSPLNTEAFF	TGTGCCAGCAGCCAAGTCTGGAAATCCCCATTGAACACTGAAGCTTTCTTT
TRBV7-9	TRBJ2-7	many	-	CASSPSASVAGYEQYF	TGTGCCAGCAGCCCCTCAGCTTCGGTAGCAGGCTACGAGCAGTACTTC
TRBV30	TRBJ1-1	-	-	CAWSAWQTEAFF	TGTGCCTGGAGTGCCTGGCAGACTGAAGCTTTCTTT
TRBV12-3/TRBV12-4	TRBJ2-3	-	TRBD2	CASSPKSPRGSSDPDTQYF	TGTGCCAGCAGCCCAAAATCCCCCCGCGGGAGCAGTGACCCAGATACGCAGTATTTT
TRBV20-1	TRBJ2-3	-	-	CSASSATDTQYF	TGCAGTGCATCTAGCGCCACAGATACGCAGTATTTT
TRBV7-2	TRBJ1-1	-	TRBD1	CASSYNRGQGEAFF	TGTGCCAGCAGTTATAACAGGGGGCAGGGTGAAGCTTTCTTT
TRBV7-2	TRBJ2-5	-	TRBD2	CASRAEYGGGTQYF	TGTGCCAGCAGAGCTGAGTATGGGGGGGGGACCCAGTACTTC
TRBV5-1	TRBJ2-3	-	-	CASSLELSTAGDTQYF	TGCGCCAGCAGCTTGGAGCTTTCGACAGCCGGGGATACGCAGTATTTT
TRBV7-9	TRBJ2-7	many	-	CASSRLGTNYEQYF	TGTGCCAGCAGCCGACTGGGGACAAACTACGAGCAGTACTTC